The entry that follows covers one T cell receptor beta chain sequence. Its specificity is not known. Built from TCR beta cDNA, the libraries had unique molecular identifiers in them. TCRdb ran MiXCR on the PCR reads and lists one entry per CDR3 protein. The table lists hundreds of thousands of distinct CDR3 sequences, around 50% of them singletons. The data stem from a study of post-analysis software for immune sequencing data. CDR1 and CDR2 from the germline V gene are WSHSY and SAAADI. The CDR3 totals 13 residues. Trimming took 4 bases from V and 1 from J, leaving 7 bases between them. The study's findings and limits: Those samples that were prepared in the same batch co-clustered strongly by F measure. Controls showed lower frequencies than patients for a handful of TRBV segments, and TRBV5-6, TRBV5-1 and TRBV20-1 were among these.

The gene calls are TRBV10-2 and TRBJ1-1; D is ambiguous. The sequenced material came from blood. This TCR was recovered from a girl aged 10-17 years with multiple sclerosis. In DNA form, the CDR3 reads TGCGCCAGCAGTGGGAAGGGGAACACTGAAGCTTTCTTT. This gives the protein CASSGKGNTEAFF.